This T cell receptor (beta chain) was documented in a study of blood T cells in healthy people across ages. Through a sample-barcoded 5' primer and a J-beta primer mix, a second PCR was run for roughly 7 to 11 cycles. Each CDR3 protein gets one entry after TCRdb re-called the 5' RACE reads with MiXCR. The sample lists roughly 640,000 distinct CDR3 sequences, 25% to 35% occurring once. CDR1 and CDR2 from the germline V gene are SGHRS and YFSETQ. The CDR3 has 14 amino acids. The chain has TRBV5-1 and TRBJ2-1, with D perhaps TRBD2 (5 bases). TRBJ2-7 explains the end of the DNA better; the J call may be wrong. The specimen was blood. The TCR was taken from a woman older than 75 in good health. The CDR3 DNA sequence: TGCGCCAGTACCCGAGGCGGGTCCTACAATGAGCAGTACTTC. Translation gives CASTRGGSYNEQYF.